Following are 24 T cell receptor beta chains from one sample sequenced in a study of cytotoxic CD8 clonotypes in ibrutinib-treated CLL. TCRdb keeps only in-frame clones here, not all; method: immunoSEQ multiplex PCR. Among 330,000 or so clones listed, 67% were seen once. This specimen consisted of PBMCs, obtained after 36 months of ibrutinib treatment. The receptors come from a human donor with chronic lymphocytic leukemia.

This clone has more than one count but fewer than ten. The chain employs TRBV7-2 and TRBJ1-3; the D gene is possibly TRBD1 (6 bases). CDR3 length equals 13 residues. CDR1 and CDR2 (germline): SGHTA, FQGNSA. Trimming removed 5 bases from V and 4 bases from J, with 9 bases in between. CDR3 region: CASSPGTGNTIYF. CDR3 bases: TGTGCCAGCAGCCCTGGGACAGGAAACACCATATATTTT.

The chain is built from TRBV10-1 and TRBJ2-5; maybe TRBD2 (5 bases). V was pared by 2 bases and J by 4 bases, with 11 bases between. The CDR3 runs 14 residues. CDR1 WNHNN and CDR2 SYGVQD come from the germline V gene (reference sequence). CDR3 protein: CASSERAAVETQYF. CDR3 sequence (DNA): TGCGCCAGCAGTGAGCGGGCAGCGGTAGAGACCCAGTACTTC.

This chain joins TRBV6-6 and TRBJ2-3; weak D call: TRBD2 (5 bases). The ends were cut back, 6 bases at V and 2 bases at J, with 15 bases in the middle. The CDR3 spans 15 residues. The germline V gene has CDR1 MNHNY and CDR2 SVGAGI (reference sequence). CDR3 loop: CASREEEIITDTQYF. The CDR3 DNA follows: TGTGCCAGCAGGGAGGAAGAGATTATCACAGATACGCAGTATTTT.

The V gene is TRBV7-2, the J gene TRBJ1-2; D gene uncertain. The CDR3 sequence is 15 residues long. V lost 5 bases and J lost 4, with 17 bases in between. CDR1 and CDR2 from the germline V gene are SGHTA and FQGNSA. The CDR3 sequence is CASSTPPPAPYGYTF. For the CDR3, the DNA is TGTGCCAGCAGCACCCCCCCTCCAGCCCCCTATGGCTACACCTTC.

This rearrangement joins TRBV28 to TRBJ2-3; no clear D. Germline CDR1 and CDR2: MDHEN and SYDVKM. The CDR3 extends over 11 amino acids. The V end was cut by 3 bases, the J end by 8 bases, with 6 bases between. In DNA, the CDR3 is TGTGCCAGCAGTTTCTCGGGTACGCAGTATTTT. Translated, it gives CASSFSGTQYF. The full variable domain, its missing parts supplied by reference TRBV28 and TRBJ2-3, is DVKVTQSSRYLVKRTGEKVFLECVQDMDHENMFWYRQDPGLGLRLIYFSYDVKMKEKGDIPEGYSVSREKKERFSLILESASTNQTSMYLCASSFSGTQYFGPGTRLTVL.

The chain uses TRBV19 and TRBJ1-4, with TRBD1 identical over 7 bases. Per the germline V gene, CDR1 is LNHDA and CDR2 is SQIVND (reference sequence). Trimming took 6 bases from V and 4 from J; bases not matched to a gene: 8. CDR3 length equals 15 residues. The CDR3 nucleotides read TGTGCCAGTAGCCTACCCACAGGGGTTAATGAAAAACTGTTTTTT. It specifies CASSLPTGVNEKLFF.

The V and J genes are TRBV5-4 and TRBJ1-1; D ambiguous. The CDR3 runs to 15 residues. Germline V lookup: CDR1 SGHNT, CDR2 YYREEE (reference sequence). V was clipped by 1 base and J by 2 bases, with 12 bases between them. CDR3 sequence: CASSLMVEQNTEAFF. In nucleotides, the CDR3 is TGTGCCAGCAGCTTGATGGTGGAACAAAACACTGAAGCTTTCTTT.

This rearrangement joins TRBV6-5 to TRBJ1-2; D gene unclear. In germline, CDR1 is MNHEY, CDR2 SVGAGI. Trimming removed 6 bases from V and 8 bases from J, with 10 bases in between. The CDR3 contains 11 residues. In DNA, the CDR3 is TGTGCCAGCAGCCTAAACGGCGGCTACACCTTC. Encoded protein: CASSLNGGYTF.

The chain joins TRBV5-4 to TRBJ1-2; 9 positions agree with TRBD1. The V segment lost 4 bases and the J segment 0 bases; nucleotides outside the gene matches: 7. The CDR3 runs 16 residues. The germline V gene has CDR1 SGHNT and CDR2 YYREEE (reference sequence). CDR3 in amino acids: CASSQGQGVTNYGYTF. The CDR3 DNA sequence: TGTGCCAGCAGCCAGGGACAGGGAGTTACTAACTATGGCTACACCTTC.

The V and J genes are TRBV29-1 and TRBJ2-3; 8 bases fit TRBD1. CDR1 is SQVTM, CDR2 ANQGSEA, per germline. The V gene end was trimmed by 7 bases and the J gene end by 0 bases; junction bases not matched to a gene: 15. The CDR3 extends over 17 amino acids. CDR3 in amino acids: CSDRGYTVTSSTDTQYF. The CDR3 DNA follows: TGCAGCGACAGGGGGTACACAGTTACCTCTAGCACAGATACGCAGTATTTT.

This clone was detected only a few times. The chain joins TRBV4-2 to TRBJ1-2; D is perhaps TRBD1 (5 bases). This CDR3 spans 13 amino acids. Germline CDR1 and CDR2: LGHNA and YNFKEQ. V lost 2 bases, J lost 2 bases, and 6 bases lay in between. For the CDR3, the DNA is TGTGCCAGCAGCCAACGGGGGAACTATGGCTACACCTTC. Translating gives CASSQRGNYGYTF.

J is TRBJ2-6 and V is TRBV29-1; either TRBD1 or TRBD2 may supply D (5 bases each). The CDR3 length is 13 residues. The V gene lost 5 bases and the J gene lost 4 bases, with 9 bases spanning the gap. The V gene's germline CDR1 is SQVTM and CDR2 ANQGSEA. The CDR3 nucleotides read TGCAGCGTTTCCGGGACGGGGGCCAACGTCCTGACTTTC. This sequence encodes CSVSGTGANVLTF.

This clone appeared once. This chain joins TRBV28 and TRBJ2-1; unclear D gene. This CDR3 has 13 residues. Germline V gene sequence: CDR1 MDHEN, CDR2 SYDVKM. V lost 3 bases and J lost 3, with 6 bases in between. The CDR3 bases are TGTGCCAGCAGTTTCCTAGGCTACAATGAGCAGTTCTTC. This encodes CASSFLGYNEQFF.

In nucleotides, the CDR3 is TGCGCCAGCAGCTTCCTTGGGACCGGGGAGCTGTTTTTT. Amino acids: CASSFLGTGELFF. The gene calls are TRBV5-1 and TRBJ2-2, with unresolved D. This CDR3 contains 13 residues. V lost 2 bases and J lost 5, with 7 bases in between. Germline lookup yields CDR1 SGHRS and CDR2 YFSETQ.

The genes are TRBV5-1 and TRBJ2-2, with TRBD1 matching over 9 bases. This CDR3 is built from 16 residues. With 4 bases clipped from V and 2 bases from J, the junction kept 6 bases outside the gene matches. The V gene's germline CDR1 is SGHRS and CDR2 YFSETQ. CDR3 region: CASSPWTGANTGELFF. The DNA of the CDR3 is TGCGCCAGCAGCCCGTGGACAGGGGCAAACACCGGGGAGCTGTTTTTT. The whole variable domain, filled in from reference TRBV5-1 and TRBJ2-2, reads KAGVTQTPRYLIKTRGQQVTLSCSPISGHRSVSWYQQTPGQGLQFLFEYFSETQRNKGNFPGRFSGRQFSNSRSEMNVSTLELGDSALYLCASSPWTGANTGELFFGEGSRLTVL.

The chain recombines TRBV19 with TRBJ1-2; D is ambiguous. The V and J ends lost 7 bases and 5 bases respectively, with 20 bases between them. Germline CDR1 reads LNHDA; CDR2 reads SQIVND (reference sequence). CDR3 length: 15 residues. CDR3 sequence: CASTTDSLFGYGYTF. The DNA for the CDR3 is TGTGCCAGTACTACCGACTCCCTCTTCGGGTATGGCTACACCTTC.

The V gene is TRBV9, the J gene TRBJ2-1; 8 bases fit TRBD2. With V trimmed by 4 bases and J by 4 bases, 10 bases remained unmatched. Per the germline V gene, CDR1 is SGDLS and CDR2 is YYNGEE. This CDR3 has 16 amino acids. DNA of the CDR3: TGTGCCAGCAGCTCATATTGGGAGCGGGGGTACAATGAGCAGTTCTTC. It codes for CASSSYWERGYNEQFF.

V and J are TRBV4-1 and TRBJ1-1, with D perhaps TRBD1 (5 bases). The ends were cut back, 1 base at V and 4 bases at J, with 13 bases in the middle. This CDR3 spans 15 amino acids. The germline V gene encodes CDR1 MGHRA and CDR2 YSYEKL. The CDR3 is CASSQGRVGVTEAFF. The CDR3 nucleotides read TGCGCCAGCAGCCAAGGTCGAGTAGGGGTCACTGAAGCTTTCTTT.

This clone was picked up a small number of times. The V gene is TRBV7-9, the J gene TRBJ2-1; D remains unclear. Germline lookup yields CDR1 SEHNR and CDR2 FQNEAQ (reference sequence). The CDR3 consists of 16 residues. Trimming took off 4 bases at V and 0 bases at J, with 13 bases between the two ends. The CDR3 region is CASSSMGSSSYNEQFF. The CDR3 bases are TGTGCCAGCAGCTCTATGGGGTCGAGCTCCTACAATGAGCAGTTCTTC. Drawing the rest from reference TRBV7-9 and TRBJ2-1, the complete variable domain is DTGVSQNPRHKITKRGQNVTFRCDPISEHNRLYWYRQTLGQGPEFLTYFQNEAQLEKSRLLSDRFSAERPKGSFSTLEIQRTEQGDSAMYLCASSSMGSSSYNEQFFGPGTRLTVL.

The V and J genes are TRBV5-4 and TRBJ2-7, with D possibly TRBD2 on 5 matching bases. Germline V gene data show CDR1 as SGHNT and CDR2 as YYREEE (reference sequence). The CDR3 contains 14 residues. The germline V and J ends were trimmed by 4 bases and 0 bases, with 11 bases remaining between them. The CDR3 coding sequence is TGTGCCAGCAGCCCGACTACAGCCTCCTACGAGCAGTACTTC. Protein: CASSPTTASYEQYF.

This sequence joins TRBV25-1 and TRBJ2-7; D not resolved. V was trimmed by 2 bases and J by 2 bases, leaving 7 bases between them. CDR3 size: 13 residues. Germline assignment: CDR1 MGHDK and CDR2 SYGVNS. The CDR3 bases are TGTGCCAGCAGTGAAATGGGGACCTACGAGCAGTACTTC. Translated: CASSEMGTYEQYF.

There are a few counts of this clone. The rearrangement joins TRBV27 to TRBJ2-1; the match to TRBD1 covers 8 bases. Germline values: CDR1 MNHEY, CDR2 SMNVEV (reference sequence). The CDR3 runs 13 residues. Trimming removed 8 bases from V and 4 bases from J; junction bases left unmatched: 4. In DNA form, the CDR3 reads TGTGCCAGCGGGGGACAGGATTACAATGAGCAGTTCTTC. The encoded protein is CASGGQDYNEQFF.

This clone has just a few counts. The chain combines TRBV10-3 with TRBJ2-4; 7 bases are a match to TRBD1. The CDR3 is 17 residues long. Trimming removed 0 bases from V and 0 bases from J; junction bases left unmatched: 5. Per the germline V gene, CDR1 is ENHRY and CDR2 is SYGVKD. The CDR3: CAISESVTGIAKNIQYF. In DNA, the CDR3 is TGTGCCATCAGTGAGTCGGTGACAGGGATAGCCAAAAACATTCAGTACTTC.

This clone has more than one count but fewer than ten. The chain is built from TRBV9 and TRBJ1-2; no clear D gene. The CDR3 covers 11 residues. Germline V gene lookup returns CDR1 SGDLS and CDR2 YYNGEE. The V end lost 4 bases, the J end lost 9 bases, and 10 bases lay between the germline ends. This CDR3 reads CASSTPERYTF. In DNA form, the CDR3 reads TGTGCCAGCAGCACCCCGGAGCGCTACACCTTC.